These 3 T cell receptor beta chains share one sample of origin, sequenced in a study of T cells after yellow fever vaccination. TCRdb recomputed calls from the 5' RACE reads with MiXCR, one row per CDR3 protein. This repertoire shows about 350,000 distinct CDR3 sequences, 8% to 9.5% found once; its top ten account for 15% to 20%. Specimen: PBMCs, collected about 41 days after the first yellow fever vaccination. The receptor set was obtained from a man younger than 35 who received the YFV17D yellow fever vaccine.

The genes are TRBV28 and TRBJ1-3; unclear D gene. The germline V gene encodes CDR1 MDHEN and CDR2 SYDVKM. The CDR3 is made up of 15 amino acids. The V and J ends lost 1 base and 0 bases respectively, with 7 bases between them. CDR3 protein: CASSLYRSSGNTIYF. The CDR3 DNA follows: TGTGCCAGCAGTTTATACAGAAGCTCTGGAAACACCATATATTTT.

The rearrangement uses TRBV28 and TRBJ1-1; a possible D gene is TRBD1 (6 bases). Germline-derived CDR1 and CDR2 are MDHEN and SYDVKM. This CDR3 has 17 amino acids. Between the trimmed V and J ends, which lost 7 bases and 1 base, there was a span of 22 bases. The CDR3 spells CASTLAVGTLKNTEAFF. The CDR3 DNA follows: TGTGCCAGCACGTTGGCGGTTGGGACACTTAAGAACACTGAAGCTTTCTTT.

The chain joins TRBV29-1 to TRBJ2-1, with a tentative D call TRBD1 (7 bases). The germline V and J ends were trimmed by 3 bases and 2 bases, with 8 bases remaining between them. Germline loops: CDR1 SQVTM, CDR2 ANQGSEA. The CDR3 covers 13 residues. CDR3 bases: TGCAGCGTTGACAGGGGGGCCTACAATGAGCAGTTCTTC. It specifies CSVDRGAYNEQFF.